The entry below gives a single T cell receptor beta chain sequence along with its context. This specimen comes from a study of cytomegalovirus exposure and HLA in healthy donors. Germline assignment: CDR1 SGHTA and CDR2 FQGNSA. The CDR3 has 15 residues. The V gene end was trimmed by 2 bases and the J gene end by 3 bases; junction bases not matched to a gene: 4. Use of 60 Vbeta and 13 Jbeta primers characterized the PCR. TCRdb's table, derived via immunoSEQ multiplex PCR, lists solely in-frame clones and lacks some. Of roughly 130,000 clones detected, 82% appear once; the ten largest clones hold approximately 11%.

Sequencing was performed on PBMCs. This receptor was taken from a male donor in good health and CMV-seropositive. The chain carries TRBV7-2 and TRBJ1-3; 7 bases line up with TRBD1. CDR3 loop: CASSLRGQDGNTIYF. The CDR3 DNA is TGTGCCAGCAGCTTAAGGGGGCAGGATGGAAACACCATATATTTT.